The 5 T cell receptor beta chains given below trace back to one sample, sequenced in a study of Ad26.COV2.S vaccination and SARS-CoV-2 variants. The treatment denotes: some 20 received Ad26.COV2.S at low or high dose, single or two shots; 5 received placebo; per-sample allocation not given. The investigators took samples on day 63 after the first vaccine or placebo injection. TCRdb keeps only in-frame clones here, not all; method: immunoSEQ multiplex PCR. The table lists some 520,000 clones, around 85% of them singletons. The specimen comprised peripheral blood, sampled in a trial of Ad26.COV2.S vaccine versus placebo. These receptors originate from a person between 18 and 65 years old who received the Ad26.COV2.S COVID-19 vaccine or a placebo.

In its sample, this clone was seen once. The chain employs TRBV7-8 and TRBJ1-1; D is unclear. Germline CDR1 and CDR2: SGHVS and FQNEAQ. The CDR3 is 13 residues long. V was cut by 5 bases and J by 3 bases, with 10 bases left in between. CDR3 nucleotide sequence: TGTGCCAGCAGCCGAGAATCCGACACTGAAGCTTTCTTT. Residues: CASSRESDTEAFF.

The rearrangement uses TRBV6-5 and TRBJ2-1; TRBD2 matches at 14 bases. J lost 6 bases, V lost 5 bases, and 3 bases had no gene match. CDR3 length equals 15 residues. Germline assignment: CDR1 MNHEY and CDR2 SVGAGI. The CDR3 reads CASSRLAGGPNEQFF. CDR3 bases: TGTGCCAGCAGTAGACTAGCGGGAGGGCCCAATGAGCAGTTCTTC.

The chain recombines TRBV7-9 with TRBJ1-4, with D unclear. Germline V lookup: CDR1 SEHNR, CDR2 FQNEAQ (reference sequence). This CDR3 spans 15 amino acids. The V end was cut by 5 bases, the J end by 8 bases, with 18 bases between. The CDR3 DNA follows: TGTGCCAGCAGCCCATGGATCACCAGCGGGGAAAAACTGTTTTTT. It codes for CASSPWITSGEKLFF. The whole variable domain, remainder taken from reference TRBV7-9 and TRBJ1-4, is DTGVSQNPRHKITKRGQNVTFRCDPISEHNRLYWYRQTLGQGPEFLTYFQNEAQLEKSRLLSDRFSAERPKGSFSTLEIQRTEQGDSAMYLCASSPWITSGEKLFFGSGTQLSVL.

This clone was seen only once. This chain connects TRBV5-4 to TRBJ2-3, with D perhaps matching TRBD1 (6 bases). V shed 2 bases and J shed 4 bases, with 8 bases lying between them. CDR1 and CDR2 from the germline V gene are SGHNT and YYREEE (reference sequence). This CDR3 has 13 amino acids. CDR3 in amino acids: CASSLQGPDTQYF. The CDR3 bases are TGTGCCAGCAGCTTACAGGGCCCAGATACGCAGTATTTT.

This chain uses TRBV19 with TRBJ1-1; 9 nucleotides agree with TRBD1. The CDR3 covers 12 residues. V gave up 4 bases and J gave up 12 bases; unmatched junction bases: 6. The V gene's germline CDR1 is LNHDA and CDR2 SQIVND (reference sequence). Here the CDR3 reads CASSTTGGRPFF. The CDR3 nucleotides are TGTGCCAGTAGTACTACAGGGGGCCGGCCTTTCTTT.